This TCR beta chain was sequenced for a study of blood T cell repertoires in COVID-19. V lost 6 bases to trimming and J lost 6 bases; unmatched junction nucleotides: 10. Germline assignment: CDR1 MNHEY and CDR2 SVGAGI. The CDR3 sequence is 14 residues long. Assay: immunoSEQ multiplex PCR; the TCRdb copy retains only in-frame clones and omits some. The sample consists of hundreds of thousands of clones, roughly nine tenths of them appearing once. Sequences were obtained from peripheral blood. The source of this sequence is a man aged 35 to 55 with acute or convalescent COVID-19. The V gene is TRBV6-5, the J gene TRBJ1-2; TRBD1 matches 7 bases. For the CDR3, the DNA is TGTGCCAGCAGCCGCGAACCGACAGGGAATGGCTACACCTTC. As protein: CASSREPTGNGYTF.